Sequencing of this T cell receptor (beta chain) was carried out in a study of blood T cells in healthy people across ages. The CDR3 is 17 residues long. CDR1 is GTSNPN and CDR2 is SVGIG in the germline V gene (reference sequence). Using a J-beta primer mix together with a sample-barcoded 5' primer, a second PCR was run for roughly 7 to 12 cycles. Using its own MiXCR run on the 5' RACE reads, TCRdb lists one record per CDR3 protein. The sample shows hundreds of thousands of distinct CDR3 sequences, 25% to 30% of them seen only once. This clonotype originated in a woman of 80 years or more in good health. Sequencing used blood. V gene TRBV30 combines with J gene TRBJ2-1; 10 nucleotides agree with TRBD2. The J call is in doubt because the DNA end fits TRBJ2-7 better. CDR3 sequence reads: CAWEKLRASGGYNEQYF. DNA for the CDR3: TGTGCCTGGGAAAAACTGCGGGCTAGCGGGGGCTACAATGAGCAGTACTTC.